These 18 T cell receptor beta chains were all obtained from the same sample, sequenced in a study of cytomegalovirus exposure and HLA in healthy donors. Using immunoSEQ multiplex PCR, the repertoire was profiled, and TCRdb retains in-frame clones only, with some absent. The data contain 120,000 to 150,000 clones, roughly 87% of them singletons. The sample taken for sequencing was PBMCs. The receptors shown here come from a man younger than 35 in good health and CMV-seropositive.

This clone appeared many times. This chain connects TRBV25-1 to TRBJ2-3, with 9 bases matching TRBD1. The CDR3 consists of 15 residues. CDR1 is MGHDK, CDR2 SYGVNS, per germline. Losses at the gene ends were 4 bases for V and 4 bases for J; bases not matched to a gene: 6. CDR3 loop: CASSAGDRAPDTQYF. The DNA of the CDR3 is TGTGCCAGCAGTGCTGGGGACAGGGCCCCAGATACGCAGTATTTT.

This chain joins TRBV18 and TRBJ1-2, with D perhaps TRBD1 (5 bases). The germline V and J ends were trimmed by 3 bases and 8 bases, with 16 bases remaining between them. Germline assignment: CDR1 KGHSH and CDR2 LQKENI. CDR3 length: 14 amino acids. The CDR3 sequence is CASSPETGVGGYTF. CDR3 in DNA: TGTGCCAGCTCACCCGAAACAGGAGTAGGAGGCTACACCTTC.

The J gene is TRBJ2-1, the V gene TRBV7-3; 10 bases map to TRBD2. Germline CDR1 and CDR2: SGHTA and FQGTGA. V dropped 6 bases and J dropped 5; count of bases not matched to a gene: 10. The CDR3 spans 16 residues. The CDR3 DNA sequence: TGTGCCAGCAGTTATTCCGGGACTAGCGTTAACAATGAGCAGTTCTTC. Protein sequence: CASSYSGTSVNNEQFF.

CDR3 residues: CAWSVGKTGNNQPQHF. As DNA, the CDR3 is TGTGCCTGGAGTGTAGGAAAGACAGGGAACAATCAGCCCCAGCATTTT. This chain joins TRBV30 and TRBJ1-5; 7 bases match TRBD1. The CDR3 totals 16 residues. Per the germline V gene, CDR1 is GTSNPN and CDR2 is SVGIG (reference sequence). V trimming: 0 bases; J trimming: 3 bases; junction bases outside the gene matches: 8.

The chain links TRBV13 to TRBJ2-7, with 7 nucleotides matching TRBD1. The CDR3 loop spans 14 amino acids. Unmatched junction bases numbered 11, after V lost 6 bases and J lost 6 bases. CDR1 PRHDT and CDR2 FYEKMQ come from the germline V gene (reference sequence). The CDR3, as DNA: TGTGCCAGCAGTTCCGGGACAGCCGTCGGCGAGCAGTACTTC. Residues: CASSSGTAVGEQYF.

This clone came up a few times. The chain is built from TRBV14 and TRBJ1-2, with a tentative D call TRBD1 (6 bases). Trimming pared 2 bases from V and 7 bases from J, leaving 11 bases between. This CDR3 has 13 amino acids. Germline CDR1 reads SGHDN; CDR2 reads FVKESK. The CDR3 DNA is TGTGCCAGCAGCCAAACAGGGTCCCCTGGCTACACCTTC. Its protein product is CASSQTGSPGYTF.

This clone was observed once. The chain links TRBV30 to TRBJ2-2; TRBD2 aligns across 10 bases. This CDR3 region has 14 residues. The V gene's germline CDR1 is GTSNPN and CDR2 SVGIG (reference sequence). Germline trimming cut 3 bases from V and 4 bases from J; bases unmatched to any gene: 2. The CDR3 sequence: CAWRIAGGTGELFF. In DNA form, the CDR3 reads TGTGCCTGGAGGATAGCGGGGGGCACCGGGGAGCTGTTTTTT.

This clone was seen just once. J is TRBJ1-2 and V is TRBV7-9; D not certain. This CDR3 has 12 residues. Germline CDR1 SEHNR, CDR2 FQNEAQ (reference sequence). V dropped 4 bases and J dropped 6 bases, with 9 bases sitting between them. CDR3 sequence (DNA): TGTGCCAGCAGCTCTTATACACATGGCTACACCTTC. It encodes CASSSYTHGYTF. Full variable domain (rest looked up from reference TRBV7-9 and TRBJ1-2): DTGVSQNPRHKITKRGQNVTFRCDPISEHNRLYWYRQTLGQGPEFLTYFQNEAQLEKSRLLSDRFSAERPKGSFSTLEIQRTEQGDSAMYLCASSSYTHGYTFGSGTRLTVV.

The J gene is TRBJ2-1, the V gene TRBV14; the match to TRBD2 covers 7 bases. This CDR3 contains 14 residues. Germline V CDR1 and CDR2: SGHDN, FVKESK. V was clipped by 0 bases and J by 8 bases; unmatched bases: 4. CDR3 protein: CASSQDLLADEQFF. DNA of the CDR3: TGTGCCAGCAGCCAAGATCTGCTAGCGGATGAGCAGTTCTTC.

This clone appeared a single time. The chain links TRBV6-1 to TRBJ2-3, with 8 bases matching TRBD2. The CDR3 spans 14 residues. CDR1 is MNHNS and CDR2 is SASEGT in the germline V gene. V was pared by 5 bases and J by 2 bases, with 3 bases of the junction left unmatched. As DNA, the CDR3 is TGTGCCAGCAGTTTAGCGGGGACCACAGATACGCAGTATTTT. This gives the protein CASSLAGTTDTQYF.

At least ten counts were recorded for this clone. The chain has TRBV6-1 and TRBJ1-6, with D uncertain. The CDR3 is 14 residues long. Germline assignment: CDR1 MNHNS and CDR2 SASEGT. The V gene lost 4 bases and the J gene lost 7 bases, with 11 bases spanning the gap. CDR3 sequence: CASSGLGGNSPLHF. The CDR3 DNA reads TGTGCCAGCAGTGGATTAGGAGGAAATTCACCCCTCCACTTT.

The genes are TRBV9 and TRBJ2-7; 9 bases agree with TRBD2. The CDR3 is 16 residues long. The V gene end was trimmed by 0 bases and the J gene end by 3 bases; junction bases not matched to a gene: 7. Germline CDR1 is SGDLS and CDR2 is YYNGEE. The CDR3 DNA is TGTGCCAGCAGCGTAGACCCCGGGACTAGCATCTACGAGCAGTACTTC. It yields the protein CASSVDPGTSIYEQYF.

The rearrangement uses TRBV19 and TRBJ1-5; 8 bases map to TRBD1. Trimming took 5 bases from V and 0 from J; bases not matched to a gene: 6. This CDR3 comprises 16 residues. Germline loops: CDR1 LNHDA, CDR2 SQIVND (reference sequence). DNA for the CDR3: TGTGCCAGTAGTCAACGACAGGGGATTAGCAATCAGCCCCAGCATTTT. Its protein is CASSQRQGISNQPQHF.

The V call is TRBV27, the J call TRBJ1-2, with D unclear. Between the trimmed V and J ends, which lost 4 bases and 3 bases, there was a span of 9 bases. Germline loops: CDR1 MNHEY, CDR2 SMNVEV (reference sequence). The CDR3 sequence is 13 residues long. The CDR3, as DNA: TGTGCCAGCAGTTCCCGGGGATACTATGGCTACACCTTC. It encodes CASSSRGYYGYTF.

The genes are TRBV25-1 and TRBJ2-3, with 9 bases fitting TRBD2. The trim removed 8 bases at V and 6 bases at J, leaving 6 bases unmatched. The germline CDR1 and CDR2 sequences are MGHDK and SYGVNS. CDR3 length equals 13 residues. The CDR3 sequence: CASLAGGPDTQYF. The CDR3 DNA reads TGTGCCAGCCTTGCGGGGGGGCCTGATACGCAGTATTTT.

This chain connects TRBV6-5 to TRBJ1-2; D might be TRBD1 (5 bases). Trimming took 2 bases from V and 6 from J, leaving 10 bases between them. This CDR3 spans 13 amino acids. The germline V gene has CDR1 MNHEY and CDR2 SVGAGI. The DNA for the CDR3 is TGTGCCAGCAGTTACAACACCAGGGATGGCTACACCTTC. Its translation: CASSYNTRDGYTF.

This sequence joins TRBV4-1 and TRBJ2-6; TRBD1 matches at 7 bases. V shed 5 bases, J shed 0 bases, and the junction held 10 bases outside the gene matches. CDR3 length: 18 amino acids. CDR1 is MGHRA and CDR2 is YSYEKL in the germline V gene. As DNA, the CDR3 is TGCGCCAGCAGCGTCCGGGACAGCGTGCGCTCTGGGGCCAACGTCCTGACTTTC. This codes for CASSVRDSVRSGANVLTF.

The chain carries TRBV5-1 and TRBJ1-1; D is possibly TRBD1 (6 bases). Germline V gene sequence: CDR1 SGHRS, CDR2 YFSETQ. The CDR3 contains 13 residues. V lost 3 bases and J lost 2, with 8 bases in between. The CDR3 DNA is TGCGCCAGCAGCTCAGGGGTTAACACTGAAGCTTTCTTT. It translates to CASSSGVNTEAFF. Full variable domain (remainder filled in from reference TRBV5-1 and TRBJ1-1): KAGVTQTPRYLIKTRGQQVTLSCSPISGHRSVSWYQQTPGQGLQFLFEYFSETQRNKGNFPGRFSGRQFSNSRSEMNVSTLELGDSALYLCASSSGVNTEAFFGQGTRLTVV.